The 21 T cell receptor beta chains reported below all come from one sample, sequenced in a study of cytomegalovirus exposure and HLA in healthy donors (dated by TCRdb to 2017 to 2019). Preparation of the library involved the immunoSEQ multiplex PCR assay. The multiplex PCR relied on a mix of 60 forward primers for TCR Vbeta segments and 13 reverse primers for TCR Jbeta segments. TCRdb provides this immuneACCESS table in a form limited to in-frame rearrangements. Some clones are lacking; in checked studies, under half of them reflect an unresolved V gene, and why the rest are absent is not known. The sample includes some 120,000 clones, with approximately 73% observed a single time. Under 5.5% of the sample comes from the top ten. Sequenced input: PBMCs. These receptors all stem from a man aged 55 to 70 in good health and CMV-seropositive.

Here the CDR3 reads CASSSWTGQETQYF. The CDR3 DNA follows: TGTGCCAGCAGCTCCTGGACAGGGCAAGAGACCCAGTACTTC. The chain has TRBV7-6 and TRBJ2-5, with TRBD1 identical over 8 bases. Unmatched junction bases numbered 3, after V lost 4 bases and J lost 2 bases. This CDR3 contains 14 residues. In germline, CDR1 is SGHVS, CDR2 FNYEAQ.

The chain joins TRBV18 to TRBJ2-2, with a tentative D call TRBD1 (6 bases). Trimming pared 6 bases from V and 3 bases from J, leaving 11 bases between. Germline V gene data show CDR1 as KGHSH and CDR2 as LQKENI. The CDR3 has 14 residues. CDR3 bases: TGTGCCAGCTCCCTAGGACAGCACACCGGGGAGCTGTTTTTT. Protein product: CASSLGQHTGELFF. Full variable domain (outside the CDR3, taken from reference TRBV18 and TRBJ2-2): NAGVMQNPRHLVRRRGQEARLRCSPMKGHSHVYWYRQLPEEGLKFMVYLQKENIIDESGMPKERFSAEFPKEGPSILRIQQVVRGDSAAYFCASSLGQHTGELFFGEGSRLTVL.

This clone was seen a handful of times. The CDR3 DNA reads as TGTGCCAGCAGCCAAGATAACGGGGGGGCCGGGCGCGGTGAGCAGTTCTTC. Translated, it gives CASSQDNGGAGRGEQFF. The rearrangement uses TRBV4-2 and TRBJ2-1, with TRBD2 matching 8 bases. This CDR3 has 17 residues. Unmatched junction bases numbered 13, after V lost 0 bases and J lost 9 bases. From germline, CDR1 is LGHNA and CDR2 YNFKEQ.

The chain uses TRBV15 and TRBJ1-1, with D perhaps TRBD1 (6 bases). Germline assignment: CDR1 LNHNV and CDR2 YYDKDF (reference sequence). This CDR3 contains 15 residues. V was pared by 4 bases and J by 11 bases, with 23 bases between. CDR3 coding DNA: TGTGCCACCAGCACAACTACTCACCCGAGGGGGAATGCTTTCTTT. This translates into CATSTTTHPRGNAFF. The full variable domain, rest sourced from reference TRBV15 and TRBJ1-1, is DAMVIQNPRYQVTQFGKPVTLSCSQTLNHNVMYWYQQKSSQAPKLLFHYYDKDFNNEADTPDNFQSRRPNTSFCFLDIRSPGLGDTAMYLCATSTTTHPRGNAFFGQGTRLTVV.

The rearrangement joins TRBV30 to TRBJ2-3; 9 nucleotides agree with TRBD2. This CDR3 has 15 residues. In germline, CDR1 is GTSNPN, CDR2 SVGIG (reference sequence). Trimming cost V 2 bases and J 4 bases; bases outside gene matches: 7. The CDR3: CAWSSLAGWSDTQYF. CDR3 sequence (DNA): TGTGCCTGGAGTTCGCTAGCGGGGTGGTCAGATACGCAGTATTTT.

The chain carries TRBV30 and TRBJ2-2, with 8 positions matching TRBD1. Trimming at V came to 3 bases and at J to 3 bases, leaving 6 bases not matched to a gene. Germline V gene sequence: CDR1 GTSNPN, CDR2 SVGIG (reference sequence). This CDR3 has 15 amino acids. CDR3 loop: CAWSPGGWDTGELFF. The DNA for the CDR3 is TGTGCCTGGAGCCCAGGGGGCTGGGACACCGGGGAGCTGTTTTTT.

This clone was counted only a few times. The identical CDR3 is also encoded by other nucleotide sequences in the sample. The chain couples TRBV5-6 to TRBJ1-1; no clear D. Trimming left V 0 bases short and J 2 bases short, with 2 bases between. The CDR3 consists of 12 residues. Germline CDR1 SGHDT, CDR2 YYEEEE. CDR3 sequence reads: CASSLVNTEAFF. The CDR3 nucleotides are TGTGCCAGCAGCTTGGTAAACACTGAAGCTTTCTTT.

This chain links TRBV5-1 with TRBJ2-7, with D perhaps TRBD1 (5 bases). From germline, CDR1 is SGHRS and CDR2 YFSETQ. Trimming stripped 0 bases from V and 6 bases from J, with 16 bases between. The CDR3 runs to 15 residues. CDR3 sequence (DNA): TGCGCCAGCAGCTTGGGAAATGCAGGGTTCGCCGAGCAGTACTTC. This gives the protein CASSLGNAGFAEQYF. The variable domain in full, completed from reference TRBV5-1 and TRBJ2-7, reads KAGVTQTPRYLIKTRGQQVTLSCSPISGHRSVSWYQQTPGQGLQFLFEYFSETQRNKGNFPGRFSGRQFSNSRSEMNVSTLELGDSALYLCASSLGNAGFAEQYFGPGTRLTVT.

The V and J genes are TRBV19 and TRBJ1-2, with 7 bases aligning to TRBD1. Unmatched junction bases numbered 15, after V lost 4 bases and J lost 4 bases. Germline lookup yields CDR1 LNHDA and CDR2 SQIVND (reference sequence). CDR3 length: 17 residues. CDR3 DNA sequence: TGTGCCAGTAGTAGAAATCGACAGGGAACGGACCCCTATGGCTACACCTTC. Protein product: CASSRNRQGTDPYGYTF. The full variable domain, rest sourced from reference TRBV19 and TRBJ1-2, is DGGITQSPKYLFRKEGQNVTLSCEQNLNHDAMYWYRQDPGQGLRLIYYSQIVNDFQKGDIAEGYSVSREKKESFPLTVTSAQKNPTAFYLCASSRNRQGTDPYGYTFGSGTRLTVV.

This clone was recorded a few times. Other DNA sequences in this sample translate to the same CDR3. The rearrangement joins TRBV6-6 to TRBJ1-4; D uncertain. The germline V gene encodes CDR1 MNHNY and CDR2 SVGAGI (reference sequence). Trimming removed 2 bases from V and 4 bases from J, with 8 bases in between. CDR3 size: 14 residues. CDR3 coding DNA: TGTGCCAGCAGTTACGGTGGGAGTAATGAAAAACTGTTTTTT. The encoded protein is CASSYGGSNEKLFF.

The chain joins TRBV7-3 to TRBJ2-1; D perhaps matches TRBD2 (7 bases). V lost 1 base and J 3 bases, leaving 10 bases between the germline ends. The length of the CDR3 is 15 residues. The germline V gene encodes CDR1 SGHTA and CDR2 FQGTGA. CDR3 sequence (DNA): TGTGCCAGCAGCTTAAGCGGGGGCCTCTACAATGAGCAGTTCTTC. Translating gives CASSLSGGLYNEQFF.

This chain uses TRBV28 with TRBJ1-2; D ambiguous. CDR1 and CDR2 (germline): MDHEN, SYDVKM. This CDR3 has 11 amino acids. Trimming took 4 bases from V and 5 from J, leaving 5 bases between them. CDR3 loop: CASSYLYGYTF. Written as DNA, the CDR3 is TGTGCCAGCAGTTATCTATATGGCTACACCTTC.

The gene calls are TRBV5-6 and TRBJ1-2; D uncertain. Germline V gives CDR1 SGHDT, CDR2 YYEEEE. The CDR3 is 11 amino acids. V lost 7 bases and J lost 4, with 8 bases in between. In DNA, the CDR3 is TGTGCCAGCGGGCGCAGCTATGGCTACACCTTC. Protein sequence: CASGRSYGYTF.

The chain uses TRBV6-6 and TRBJ2-7; TRBD1 is a possible D gene (5 bases). CDR3 size: 14 residues. The germline CDR1 and CDR2 sequences are MNHNY and SVGAGI (reference sequence). Deletions cut 2 bases from V and 5 bases from J, with 13 bases between. The CDR3 sequence is CASSYVAGINEQYF. The CDR3, as DNA: TGTGCCAGCAGTTACGTCGCAGGGATCAACGAGCAGTACTTC.

The V gene is TRBV5-1, the J gene TRBJ2-1, with TRBD2 as a possible D gene (5 bases). The CDR3 runs to 12 residues. The V gene lost 5 bases and the J gene lost 8 bases, with 11 bases spanning the gap. CDR1 is SGHRS, CDR2 YFSETQ, per germline. The CDR3 spells CASSSNGDEQFF. The CDR3 DNA reads as TGCGCCAGCAGTTCCAACGGGGATGAGCAGTTCTTC.

The gene calls are TRBV5-1 and TRBJ2-7; 11 bases map to TRBD1. The CDR3 length is 14 residues. After removal of 5 bases from V and 2 bases from J, the junction contained 3 bases not matched to a gene. Germline CDR1 is SGHRS and CDR2 is YFSETQ. DNA for the CDR3: TGCGCCAGCAGAATGGACAGGGGGCCCTACGAGCAGTACTTC. Its protein is CASRMDRGPYEQYF.

This sequence joins TRBV5-6 and TRBJ2-2; D is perhaps TRBD1 (7 bases). The CDR3 length is 15 residues. CDR1 SGHDT and CDR2 YYEEEE come from the germline V gene. V dropped 2 bases and J dropped 6 bases, with 14 bases sitting between them. In DNA, the CDR3 is TGTGCCAGCAGCTTTTCGCAGGGGGGAGCCGGGGAGCTGTTTTTT. Its translation is CASSFSQGGAGELFF.

This CDR3 reads CASSFRTGNSPLHF. CDR3 DNA sequence: TGTGCCAGCAGCTTTCGTACGGGGAATTCACCCCTCCACTTT. V is TRBV5-5 and J is TRBJ1-6, with D uncertain. CDR3 length: 14 amino acids. Trimming stripped 2 bases from V and 7 bases from J, with 10 bases between. Per the germline V gene, CDR1 is SGHKS and CDR2 is YYEKEE (reference sequence). The full variable domain, in which reference TRBV5-5 and TRBJ1-6 provide the parts outside the CDR3, is DAGVTQSPTHLIKTRGQQVTLRCSPISGHKSVSWYQQVLGQGPQFIFQYYEKEERGRGNFPDRFSARQFPNYSSELNVNALLLGDSALYLCASSFRTGNSPLHFGNGTRLTVT.

The chain couples TRBV5-1 to TRBJ2-3; 8 positions match TRBD2. Looked up from germline, CDR1 is SGHRS and CDR2 is YFSETQ. The junction had 4 bases not matched to a gene; V was cut back by 1 base and J by 6 bases. The CDR3 length is 14 residues. This CDR3 reads CASSLTTSGDTQYF. The CDR3 DNA is TGCGCCAGCAGCTTGACAACTAGCGGCGATACGCAGTATTTT.

The chain carries TRBV28 and TRBJ1-1; D is ambiguous. Trimming left V 4 bases short and J 6 bases short, with 12 bases between. This CDR3 region has 13 residues. Germline-derived CDR1 and CDR2 are MDHEN and SYDVKM. In nucleotides, the CDR3 is TGTGCCAGCAGTTCCCTCGGGGAGGCTGAAGCTTTCTTT. Encoded protein: CASSSLGEAEAFF.

The gene calls are TRBV6-1 and TRBJ2-1, with 7 bases lining up with TRBD2. V lost 4 bases to trimming and J lost 7 bases; unmatched junction nucleotides: 7. The CDR3 totals 14 residues. The germline gives CDR1 MNHNS, CDR2 SASEGT. CDR3 amino acids: CASSGRGVINEQFF. The DNA of the CDR3 is TGTGCCAGCAGTGGACGGGGGGTGATTAATGAGCAGTTCTTC.